This is a list of T cell receptor beta chains from one sample in a study of follicular helper T cells after annual influenza vaccination. The protocol was immunoSEQ multiplex PCR, while the TCRdb copy is restricted to in-frame clones and leaves out a portion. The sample has 2,500 to 3,500 clones; around 84% are singletons. Sample: CXCR5+ CD38- circulating T follicular helper cells from blood, taken 7 days after influenza vaccination. The receptors shown here come from an adult who received the influenza vaccine. Both conserved end residues are part of each CDR3. D genes are given only for firm matches. Clone size is stated in some rows and not others, as once, few, many or a class when expanded.

CDR3,DNA,D,V,J,size
CASSIGGGEPRGSFF,TGTGCCAGTAGTATAGGGGGAGGGGAGCCTAGAGGATCATTCTTT,-,TRBV19,TRBJ1-1,-
CASSLEAGGTGELFF,TGTGCCAGCAGCTTAGAAGCGGGGGGAACCGGGGAGCTGTTTTTT,TRBD2,TRBV7-2,TRBJ2-2,-
CASSQQSITGELFF,TGTGCCAGCAGCCAGCAGTCCATCACCGGGGAGCTGTTTTTT,-,TRBV14,TRBJ2-2,-
CSVGGWGTEAFF,TGCAGCGTTGGGGGGTGGGGAACTGAAGCTTTCTTT,-,TRBV29-1,TRBJ1-1,-
CASRGQGDTEAFF,TGTGCCAGCAGAGGACAGGGGGATACTGAAGCTTTCTTT,TRBD1,TRBV27,TRBJ1-1,-
CASGQHSYGYTF,TGTGCCAGCGGCCAGCACAGCTATGGCTACACCTTC,-,TRBV28,TRBJ1-2,-
CASSQGGGGDTQYF,TGTGCCAGCAGCCAAGGAGGGGGGGGCGATACGCAGTATTTT,-,TRBV14,TRBJ2-3,-
CASTAGLAGGQVYQETQYF,TGTGCCAGCACCGCAGGACTAGCGGGGGGCCAAGTGTACCAAGAGACCCAGTACTTC,TRBD2,TRBV2,TRBJ2-5,-
CASSLSFRGGYEQYF,TGTGCCAGCTCACTAAGTTTCCGGGGAGGGTACGAGCAGTACTTC,TRBD2,TRBV18,TRBJ2-7,-
CASSQDWGVNTEAFF,TGTGCCAGCAGCCAAGATTGGGGGGTAAACACTGAAGCTTTCTTT,-,TRBV4-2,TRBJ1-1,-
CASSLGQGGNTIYF,TGTGCCAGCAGTTTGGGACAGGGTGGAAACACCATATATTTT,TRBD1,TRBV6-5,TRBJ1-3,-
CASSINRGELFF,TGTGCCAGTAGTATTAACCGCGGGGAGCTGTTTTTT,-,TRBV19,TRBJ2-2,-
CASSLNPRPGTDTQYF,TGTGCCAGCAGCTTAAACCCTCGGCCAGGCACAGATACGCAGTATTTT,-,TRBV7-2,TRBJ2-3,-
CASSSTRFEAFF,TGTGCCAGCAGCTCGACGCGTTTTGAAGCTTTCTTT,-,TRBV11-3,TRBJ1-1,-
CASSVDRSYGYTF,TGTGCCAGCAGCGTAGACAGAAGCTATGGCTACACCTTC,-,TRBV7-2,TRBJ1-2,-
CASSPTNQPQHF,TGTGCCAGCAGCCCAACGAATCAGCCCCAGCATTTT,-,TRBV7-9,TRBJ1-5,few
CASSTGTANTGELFF,TGTGCCAGTAGTACCGGGACGGCGAACACCGGGGAGCTGTTTTTT,-,TRBV19,TRBJ2-2,-
CSVAPNNQETQYF,TGCAGCGTTGCCCCTAATAACCAAGAGACCCAGTACTTC,-,TRBV29-1,TRBJ2-5,-
CASSLDPGGGKEQYF,TGTGCCAGCAGCTTGGATCCGGGGGGTGGGAAGGAGCAGTACTTC,TRBD2,TRBV5-4,TRBJ2-7,-
CASSLTGSQYQETQYF,TGCGCCAGCAGCTTGACAGGGTCCCAGTACCAAGAGACCCAGTACTTC,-,TRBV5-1,TRBJ2-5,-
CATSRRAGLKETQYF,TGTGCCACCAGCAGACGTGCAGGGCTAAAAGAGACCCAGTACTTC,-,TRBV15,TRBJ2-5,-
CAITQGGGSPLHF,TGTGCCATCACCCAGGGCGGCGGTTCACCCCTCCACTTT,-,TRBV2,TRBJ1-6,few
CASSQHTGTAFNSPLHF,TGCGCCAGCAGCCAACATACAGGGACAGCCTTTAATTCACCCCTCCACTTT,TRBD1,TRBV4-3,TRBJ1-6,-
CASSLVRGQSEQYF,TGCGCCAGCAGCTTGGTAAGGGGGCAGAGCGAGCAGTACTTC,TRBD1,TRBV5-1,TRBJ2-7,-
CASSLRVMGSGTEAFF,TGTGCCAGCAGCTTAAGGGTTATGGGGTCGGGCACTGAAGCTTTCTTT,-,TRBV7-8,TRBJ1-1,once
CASLREQGADTQYF,TGTGCCAGCCTCCGGGAACAGGGTGCGGATACGCAGTATTTT,-,TRBV2,TRBJ2-3,-
CASSPAAVSYEQYF,TGTGCCAGCAGCCCGGCGGCGGTCTCCTACGAGCAGTACTTC,-,TRBV11-2,TRBJ2-7,few
CASSAIQRGAYNEQFF,TGTGCCAGCAGTGCTATTCAGCGGGGGGCTTACAATGAGCAGTTCTTC,TRBD2,TRBV2,TRBJ2-1,few
CASRGASGLNTGELFF,TGCGCCAGCCGTGGCGCTAGCGGACTGAACACCGGGGAGCTGTTTTTT,TRBD2,TRBV10-2,TRBJ2-2,-
CASSPAQGTQYF,TGCGCCAGCAGCCCCGCGCAGGGGACCCAGTACTTC,-,TRBV5-1,TRBJ2-5,-
CASTGVHTDTQYF,TGTGCCAGCACCGGTGTTCACACAGATACGCAGTATTTT,-,TRBV6-1,TRBJ2-3,-
CASSPRQGGATNEKLFF,TGTGCCAGCAGCCCGCGACAGGGAGGCGCAACTAATGAAAAACTGTTTTTT,TRBD1,TRBV11-1,TRBJ1-4,-
CASSPGGPGEAFF,TGTGCCAGCTCACCAGGAGGCCCAGGTGAAGCTTTCTTT,-,TRBV18,TRBJ1-1,-
CASSPWTQSYTQYF,TGTGCCAGCAGTCCATGGACCCAATCCTATACGCAGTATTTT,-,TRBV27,TRBJ2-3,-
CASSPTGMGEAFF,TGTGCTAGCAGCCCGACAGGGATGGGTGAAGCTTTCTTT,TRBD1,TRBV7-7,TRBJ1-1,few
CASSPRTGADSPLHF,TGTGCCAGCAGCCCAAGGACAGGCGCAGATTCACCCCTCCACTTT,TRBD1,TRBV11-2,TRBJ1-6,few
CASSDDGQGAGYTF,TGTGCCAGCAGTGACGACGGACAGGGGGCTGGCTACACCTTC,TRBD1,TRBV6-4,TRBJ1-2,few
CASSLALSAADEQYF,TGTGCCAGCAGCTTAGCGCTGTCAGCGGCGGACGAGCAGTACTTC,-,TRBV7-9,TRBJ2-7,few
CASSMGLAGSGTQYF,TGCGCCAGCAGCATGGGACTAGCGGGCTCGGGTACGCAGTATTTT,TRBD2,TRBV5-1,TRBJ2-3,-
CASSKQGRSEKLFF,TGTGCCAGCAGCAAACAGGGACGTAGTGAAAAACTGTTTTTT,-,TRBV27,TRBJ1-4,-
CASRDNPNQPQHF,TGTGCCAGCAGGGACAACCCCAATCAGCCCCAGCATTTT,-,TRBV6-1,TRBJ1-5,-
CAISEGLGGADTQYF,TGTGCCATCAGTGAAGGGCTCGGCGGGGCAGATACGCAGTATTTT,-,TRBV10-3,TRBJ2-3,-
CASSFGQTPLVGNTIYF,TGTGCCAGCAGCTTTGGCCAGACCCCTTTGGTTGGAAACACCATATATTTT,-,TRBV7-2,TRBJ1-3,-
CASSERWASTDTQYF,TGTGCCAGTAGTGAACGTTGGGCGAGCACAGATACGCAGTATTTT,-,TRBV19,TRBJ2-3,-
CASSLRAGGPYEQYF,TGCGCCAGCAGCTTGAGGGCGGGGGGGCCCTACGAGCAGTACTTC,TRBD2,TRBV5-1,TRBJ2-7,-
CASSESRGPTSNEQFF,TGTGCCAGCAGTGAAAGCAGGGGGCCCACATCCAATGAGCAGTTCTTC,TRBD1,TRBV6-1,TRBJ2-1,-